This entry lists 8 T cell receptor beta chains sequenced from one sample in a study of blood T cell repertoires in COVID-19. Sequencing used immunoSEQ multiplex PCR; TCRdb keeps in-frame clones, though not all of them. The table shows 90,000 to 120,000 clones, with more than 80% occurring only once. Sequences were obtained from peripheral blood. The receptor set was obtained from a middle-aged man with active or convalescent COVID-19.

This clone has a handful of counts. The chain employs TRBV5-4 and TRBJ2-1, with 9 bases aligning to TRBD1. Germline CDR1 reads SGHNT; CDR2 reads YYREEE (reference sequence). V trimming: 5 bases; J trimming: 4 bases; junction bases outside the gene matches: 7. There are 15 residues in the CDR3. CDR3 amino acids: CASRSAGQGYNEQFF. DNA of the CDR3: TGTGCCAGCAGGTCTGCGGGACAGGGTTACAATGAGCAGTTCTTC.

The chain employs TRBV18 and TRBJ1-4, with TRBD1 matching 7 bases. The trim removed 0 bases at V and 7 bases at J, leaving 14 bases unmatched. From germline, CDR1 is KGHSH and CDR2 LQKENI. The CDR3 is made up of 18 amino acids. Here the CDR3 reads CASSPPLQGRHRAEKLFF. The DNA for the CDR3 is TGTGCCAGCTCACCACCTTTACAGGGGCGACATAGGGCTGAAAAACTGTTTTTT.

The chain joins TRBV3-1 (or the pseudogene TRBV3-2) to TRBJ1-2; D remains ambiguous. Trimming stripped 1 base from V and 7 bases from J, with 10 bases between. The CDR3 extends over 13 amino acids. The germline V gene has CDR1 LGHDT and CDR2 YNNKEL (reference sequence). This CDR3 reads CASSQAGRSGYTF. CDR3 DNA: TGTGCCAGCAGCCAAGCCGGCAGGTCTGGCTACACCTTC.

The CDR3 sequence: CASSGSLAGITDTQYF. As DNA, the CDR3 is TGTGCCAGCAGTGGATCGCTAGCGGGGATAACAGATACGCAGTATTTT. This sequence joins TRBV28 and TRBJ2-3; 9 bases are a match to TRBD2. Germline CDR1 MDHEN, CDR2 SYDVKM. After removal of 5 bases from V and 3 bases from J, the junction contained 9 bases not matched to a gene. This CDR3 is built from 16 residues. The full variable domain, with the rest looked up from reference TRBV28 and TRBJ2-3, is DVKVTQSSRYLVKRTGEKVFLECVQDMDHENMFWYRQDPGLGLRLIYFSYDVKMKEKGDIPEGYSVSREKKERFSLILESASTNQTSMYLCASSGSLAGITDTQYFGPGTRLTVL.

The chain carries TRBV7-3 and TRBJ2-3; TRBD2 matches 7 bases. The CDR3 consists of 16 residues. From germline, CDR1 is SGHTA and CDR2 FQGTGA. V dropped 0 bases and J dropped 4; count of bases not matched to a gene: 7. CDR3 region: CASSLTRAGAPDTQYF. CDR3 DNA: TGTGCCAGCAGCTTAACTCGGGCGGGAGCACCAGATACGCAGTATTTT.

CDR3 nucleotide sequence: TGTGCCAGCAGCCCAGGGACTAGCGGCTCCCGACCCGGGTACTTC. Translating it yields CASSPGTSGSRPGYF. The V gene is TRBV7-9, the J gene TRBJ2-5; 11 bases align to TRBD2. The germline gives CDR1 SEHNR, CDR2 FQNEAQ (reference sequence). The CDR3 totals 15 residues. The junction had 15 bases not matched to a gene; V was cut back by 5 bases and J by 13 bases.

The CDR3 sequence is CASSYQHGSAVYEQYF. The CDR3 nucleotides read TGTGCCAGCAGCTACCAACACGGGTCAGCCGTCTACGAGCAGTACTTC. This chain joins TRBV28 and TRBJ2-7; no reliable D call. The V end lost 6 bases, the J end lost 3 bases, and 21 bases lay between the germline ends. This CDR3 has 16 residues. CDR1 MDHEN and CDR2 SYDVKM come from the germline V gene.

V usage is TRBV6-6 and J usage is TRBJ1-2; TRBD1 is a possible D gene (5 bases). The CDR3 spans 13 residues. Germline-derived CDR1 and CDR2 are MNHNY and SVGAGI (reference sequence). With 5 bases removed from V and 5 bases from J, the gap between germline ends came to 12 bases. In nucleotides, the CDR3 is TGTGCCAGCAGTAGACAGTCCCCTTATGGCTACACCTTC. Its protein is CASSRQSPYGYTF.